This T cell receptor beta chain was sequenced during a study of T cell responses to AZD1222 COVID-19 vaccine. Study summary: Second-dose groups at about 4 or about 12 weeks were pooled. Study findings and constraints: White British people made up most donors, females outnumbered males, and clonal diversity was possibly underestimated. Regions 160-218 and 743-854 held dominance among vaccine-associated CD4 TCRs, which spanned spike.

The data were produced by immunoSEQ multiplex PCR, yet TCRdb's version contains in-frame clones alone and is incomplete. Of some 96,000 clones in the sample, 85% to 90% were seen once. This CDR3 region has 14 residues. V trimming: 3 bases; J trimming: 3 bases; junction bases outside the gene matches: 6. Per the germline V gene, CDR1 is SQVTM and CDR2 is ANQGSEA. Only one count was recorded for this clone. Its antigen is still unknown. The material sequenced was peripheral blood, taken on day 0 of AZD1222 vaccination. The TCR was taken from an adult in good health. V gene TRBV29-1 combines with J gene TRBJ2-3, with TRBD1 matching 7 bases. This chain's CDR3 is CSVDIQGVTDTQYF. CDR3 nucleotide sequence: TGCAGCGTTGATATCCAGGGGGTTACAGATACGCAGTATTTT.